Listed below are T cell receptor beta chains from one sample, sequenced in a study of T cells in Graves' hyperthyroidism and ophthalmopathy. MiXCR, run by TCRdb on the multiplex PCR reads, gives a single entry per CDR3 protein. The data show some 720,000 distinct CDR3 sequences, approximately 16% seen once. Sequenced input: blood. Receptors originate from a man in his late teens or twenties with Graves' hyperthyroidism. Each CDR3 is given with its conserved first and last residue. Each record gives: V gene, D gene, CDR3 length, clone size, J gene, CDR3 protein, CDR3 DNA. The D gene is left open where the match is weak. A row's size may be missing; if present it is once, few, many or a size class.

>TRBV20-1|TRBD2|13|many|TRBJ2-3
CSVRTSGTDTQYF
TGCAGTGTCCGGACTAGCGGCACAGATACGCAGTATTTT
>TRBV3-1|.|15|many|TRBJ2-1
CASSPESASYNEQFF
TGTGCCAGCAGCCCCGAGTCAGCCTCCTACAATGAGCAGTTCTTC
>TRBV6-5|TRBD1|16|.|TRBJ1-2
CASSYSNTGGVGGYTF
TGTGCCAGCAGTTACTCGAACACAGGGGGGGTAGGTGGCTACACCTTC
>TRBV6-5|.|13|few|TRBJ2-7
CASSYLLRGEQYF
TGTGCCAGCAGTTACTTGCTCCGGGGCGAGCAGTACTTC
>TRBV28|.|17|many|TRBJ1-5
CASSFRHLPPSNQPQHF
TGTGCCAGCAGTTTCCGTCACTTACCCCCCTCCAATCAGCCCCAGCATTTT
>TRBV6-1|.|13|few|TRBJ2-1
CASSTVSYNEQFF
TGTGCCAGCAGTACTGTTTCCTACAATGAGCAGTTCTTC
>TRBV12-3/TRBV12-4|TRBD1|14|many|TRBJ2-2
CASRTGVNTGELFF
TGTGCCAGCAGAACAGGGGTAAACACCGGGGAGCTGTTTTTT
>TRBV3-1|.|14|many|TRBJ2-7
CASSQARGIYEQYF
TGTGCCAGCAGCCAAGCGCGAGGGATCTACGAGCAGTACTTC
>TRBV28|TRBD2|13|.|TRBJ2-5
CASISGGQETQYF
TGTGCCAGCATTAGCGGGGGGCAAGAGACCCAGTACTTC
>TRBV12-3/TRBV12-4|.|16|many|TRBJ1-3
CASSLQAPGPGNTIYF
TGTGCCAGCAGTTTGCAGGCCCCAGGACCCGGAAACACCATATATTTT
>TRBV28|TRBD2|18|few|TRBJ2-2
CASSPLSSGRVASGELFF
TGTGCCAGCAGTCCCCTGTCTAGCGGGAGGGTTGCTTCCGGGGAGCTGTTTTTT
>TRBV12-3/TRBV12-4|.|14|many|TRBJ1-5
CASSLGGARGPQHF
TGTGCCAGCAGTTTAGGGGGTGCCCGTGGACCCCAGCATTTT
>TRBV18|.|13|many|TRBJ2-7
CASSPPGLGEQYF
TGTGCCAGCTCACCCCCAGGGCTGGGGGAGCAGTACTTC
>TRBV5-5|.|14|.|TRBJ1-5
CASSVAGGDQPQHF
TGTGCCAGCAGCGTGGCGGGGGGGGATCAGCCCCAGCATTTT
>TRBV12-3/TRBV12-4|TRBD2|16|few|TRBJ2-7
CATPRPQTAGVGEQYF
TGTGCCACCCCCCGGCCCCAAACAGCGGGAGTCGGAGAGCAGTACTTC
>TRBV28|.|15|many|TRBJ2-7
CASSTSLVTHYEQYF
TGTGCCAGCAGTACCTCACTAGTTACCCACTACGAGCAGTACTTC
>TRBV7-9|TRBD1|14|many|TRBJ2-7
CASSPIATGVEQYF
TGTGCCAGCAGCCCGATAGCTACAGGGGTAGAGCAGTACTTC
>TRBV12-3/TRBV12-4|.|14|many|TRBJ1-1
CASTMSAFGTEAFF
TGTGCCAGCACCATGTCGGCGTTTGGGACTGAAGCTTTCTTT
>TRBV29-1|TRBD1|14|.|TRBJ1-3
CSVISGGFGNTIYF
TGCAGCGTTATATCAGGGGGCTTTGGAAACACCATATATTTT
>TRBV30|.|14|many|TRBJ2-3
CAWSEGLVTDTQYF
TGTGCCTGGAGTGAGGGACTGGTCACAGATACGCAGTATTTT
>TRBV19|.|15|few|TRBJ2-1
CASRETGSSYNEQFF
TGTGCCAGTAGGGAAACAGGGAGCTCCTACAATGAGCAGTTCTTC
>TRBV11-2|.|13|many|TRBJ2-7
CASSETGTAEQYF
TGTGCCAGCAGCGAAACAGGGACCGCCGAGCAGTACTTC
>TRBV19|.|15|.|TRBJ2-2
CASSITRDGTGELFF
TGTGCCAGTAGTATTACCAGGGACGGCACCGGGGAGCTGTTTTTT
>TRBV7-8|.|11|many|TRBJ1-1
CASTGDGEAFF
TGTGCCAGCACAGGGGATGGTGAAGCTTTCTTT
>TRBV28|TRBD1|14|many|TRBJ2-2
CATLDRERTGELFF
TGTGCCACACTGGACAGGGAACGTACCGGGGAGCTGTTTTTT
>TRBV30|TRBD1|15|few|TRBJ2-3
CAWSSGQGATHTQYF
TGTGCCTGGAGTTCCGGACAGGGGGCGACTCATACGCAGTATTTT
>TRBV7-3|.|15|few|TRBJ2-3
CVSSQRADDQDTQYF
TGTGTCAGCAGCCAAAGAGCTGACGACCAGGATACGCAGTATTTT
>TRBV5-1|.|11|many|TRBJ2-1
CASKAYNEQFF
TGCGCCAGCAAGGCCTACAATGAGCAGTTCTTC
>TRBV5-1|.|15|.|TRBJ2-3
CASSSQGLASDTQYF
TGCGCCAGCAGCTCACAGGGGCTAGCGAGCGATACGCAGTATTTT
>TRBV4-2|TRBD1|15|.|TRBJ1-1
CASSQDRGWITEAFF
TGTGCCAGCAGCCAAGACAGGGGGTGGATCACTGAAGCTTTCTTT
>TRBV18|TRBD1|14|many|TRBJ2-1
CASSPDRVISEQFF
TGTGCCAGCTCACCTGACAGGGTTATCAGTGAGCAGTTCTTC
>TRBV2|TRBD1|15|many|TRBJ2-7
CASSEEGATDYEQYF
TGTGCCAGCAGTGAAGAGGGGGCGACGGACTACGAGCAGTACTTC
>TRBV19|TRBD2|12|.|TRBJ2-2
CASSMGGYPLFF
TGTGCCAGTAGTATGGGGGGGTACCCGCTGTTTTTT
>TRBV7-9|.|15|few|TRBJ2-7
CASSFSGAASYEQYF
TGTGCCAGCAGCTTCTCCGGGGCAGCTTCCTACGAGCAGTACTTC
>TRBV11-2|.|17|.|TRBJ1-2
CASSLAPLRRSPDGYTF
TGTGCCAGCAGCTTAGCCCCTCTCAGGCGAAGCCCTGATGGCTACACCTTC
>TRBV2|TRBD1|19|.|TRBJ2-4
CASSGPGTGDLIAKNIQYF
TGTGCCAGCAGTGGACCCGGGACAGGGGACTTGATAGCCAAAAACATTCAGTACTTC